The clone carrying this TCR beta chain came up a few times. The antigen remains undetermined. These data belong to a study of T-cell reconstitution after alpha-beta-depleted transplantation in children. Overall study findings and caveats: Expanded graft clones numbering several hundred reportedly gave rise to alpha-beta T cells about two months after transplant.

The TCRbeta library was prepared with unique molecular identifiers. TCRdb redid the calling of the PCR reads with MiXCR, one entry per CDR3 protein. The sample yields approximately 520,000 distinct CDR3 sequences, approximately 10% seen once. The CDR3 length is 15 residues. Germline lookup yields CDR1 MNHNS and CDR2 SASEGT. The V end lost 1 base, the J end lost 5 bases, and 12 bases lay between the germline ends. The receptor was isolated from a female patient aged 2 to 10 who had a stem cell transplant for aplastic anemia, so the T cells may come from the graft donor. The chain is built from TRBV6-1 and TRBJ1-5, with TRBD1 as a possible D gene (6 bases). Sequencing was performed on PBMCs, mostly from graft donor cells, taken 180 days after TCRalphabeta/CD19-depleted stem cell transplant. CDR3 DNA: TGTGCCAGCAGTGAAGTACAGGGTATCGATCAGCCCCAGCATTTT. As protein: CASSEVQGIDQPQHF.